The present T cell receptor (beta chain) was sequenced within a study of CD4 T cells in relation to SARS-CoV-2 and coronaviruses. For the study at large: After nine to eleven days of antigen culture, PBMC TCR beta CDR3s were sequenced. Negative control cultures got HIV-1 Nef peptides or no peptide.

This CDR3 is built from 15 residues. V was clipped by 6 bases and J by 7 bases, with 21 bases between them. Germline CDR1 reads SGHTA; CDR2 reads FQGNSA. Study-wide findings and caveats: About 65% of donors had memory CD4+ clonotypes crossrecognizing SARS-CoV-2 and common cold coronavirus spike.

CD4+ T cells from unexposed donors were obtained before the COVID-19 pandemic (2011-2018). CD4+ T cells were isolated from the cells after 10 days of culture. Unexposed-donor CD4+ T cells were probed with SARS-CoV-2 S/N and four cold-coronavirus spikes, cells permitting. About this clone itself: Antigen specificity is unknown.

Some clones are missing from TCRdb's copy, which holds only in-frame ones; the method was immunoSEQ multiplex PCR. The data hold 29,000 or so clones, with roughly 80% observed a single time. Sequenced material: CD4+ T cells from PBMCs, cultured in vitro. V gene TRBV7-2 combines with J gene TRBJ1-1, with no clear D. This sequence originates from a human donor in good health. The CDR3 coding sequence is TGTGCCAGCAGGAATACGATCGACGGATCAAGTGAAGCTTTCTTT. Its translation is CASRNTIDGSSEAFF.